This T cell receptor (beta chain) was obtained from a study of T cells in Graves' hyperthyroidism and ophthalmopathy. Study at large: The initial diagnosis was the point when peripheral blood was collected, ahead of any treatment.

This clonotype occurred many times. Compared with germline, one end of the junction differs, possibly owing to a read error. RNA transcripts yielded amplified TCR beta CDR3 regions. First-round RT-PCR of the TCR CDR3 relied on the HTBI primer set. TCRdb reprocessed the multiplex PCR reads via MiXCR and lists one record per CDR3 protein. The sample consists of fewer than 350,000 distinct CDR3 sequences, approximately 18% of them appearing once. Germline V gene data show CDR1 as LNHDA and CDR2 as SQIVND (reference sequence). The CDR3 has 14 residues. The chain uses TRBV19 and TRBJ1-5; D uncertain. The sample consisted of blood. The receptor's source is a woman in her thirties or forties with Graves' ophthalmopathy. CDR3 residues: CAGSPLFRDQPQHF. For the CDR3, the DNA is TGTGCCGGTAGTCCCCTCTTTAGGGATCAGCCCCAGCATTTT. Using reference TRBV19 and TRBJ1-5 for the parts outside the CDR3, the full variable domain is DGGITQSPKYLFRKEGQNVTLSCEQNLNHDAMYWYRQDPGQGLRLIYYSQIVNDFQKGDIAEGYSVSREKKESFPLTVTSAQKNPTAFYLCAGSPLFRDQPQHFGDGTRLSIL.